Listed here is a single T cell receptor (beta chain). Antigen: not known. Unique molecular identifiers were added to individual cDNA molecules. TCRdb re-derived calls from the 5' RACE reads in MiXCR, one entry per CDR3 protein. The data hold about 55,000 distinct CDR3 sequences, with 13% observed a single time. The source of the sample is a study of early T cells in non-severe SARS-CoV-2 infection. Overall study context: The study sequenced bulk RNA from unsorted whole blood, with chains unpaired.

The germline V gene has CDR1 MNHEY and CDR2 SVGAGI. The CDR3 runs 14 residues. With 0 bases removed from V and 5 bases from J, the gap between germline ends came to 10 bases. Study-level results: Sequences matched to VDJdb favored anti-spike CD8 responses, while private and CD4 specificities were missed.

V and J are TRBV6-5 and TRBJ1-1; D remains ambiguous. The sequence derives from an adult who was a healthcare worker with PCR-confirmed SARS-CoV-2 infection or an uninfected control (not recorded which). Sequencing was performed on whole blood, taken at baseline. CDR3 residues: CASSYSLGSTEAFF. In nucleotides, the CDR3 is TGTGCCAGCAGTTACTCGTTAGGTAGTACTGAAGCTTTCTTT.